This T cell receptor (beta chain) was observed in a study of tumor-infiltrating lymphocytes in glioblastoma multiforme. Notes on the study in general: Only one glioblastoma patient had TCR and mutation analysis. Unequal TCR RNA per T cell might skew measured clone sizes. No surface-marker sorting into functional T cell subtypes was done.

TCR beta libraries were built from RNA through three nested multiplex PCR rounds using modified ARM-PCR. A single record per CDR3 protein comes from TCRdb applying MiXCR to the multiplex PCR reads. The sample lists almost 20,000 distinct CDR3 sequences, approximately 70% occurring once. To note about this clonotype: Its matching antigen is unknown.

The CDR3 totals 19 residues. Trimming cost V 8 bases and J 0 bases; bases outside gene matches: 20. CDR1 is SGHAT and CDR2 is FQNNGV in the germline V gene. The TCR comes from a male donor with glioblastoma. V is TRBV11-2 and J is TRBJ1-1, with 8 bases fitting TRBD1. Input material: peripheral blood. Here the CDR3 DNA reads TGTGCCAGCTGCCCAAGATCCAGGACAGGGATCGGGATGAACACTGAAGCTTTCTTT. Protein: CASCPRSRTGIGMNTEAFF.